The 31 T cell receptor beta chains below were found in one sample sequenced in a study of T cell responses to AZD1222 COVID-19 vaccine. Using immunoSEQ multiplex PCR, the repertoire was profiled, and TCRdb retains in-frame clones only, with some absent. The data contain 180,000 or so clones, about 93% of them singletons. The sample in question was peripheral blood, obtained 28 days after the second AZD1222 dose. Source of these receptors: an adult who received the AZD1222 COVID-19 vaccine.

DNA of the CDR3: TGTGCCAGCAGTTACCCGCCTGGACCGGGCACTGAAGCTTTCTTT. This encodes CASSYPPGPGTEAFF. The genes are TRBV6-6 and TRBJ1-1; D is undetermined. The CDR3 has 15 residues. With 2 bases removed from V and 4 bases from J, the gap between germline ends came to 14 bases. Germline-derived CDR1 and CDR2 are MNHNY and SVGAGI (reference sequence).

This chain uses TRBV3-1 (or the pseudogene TRBV3-2) with TRBJ2-2; D uncertain. V was trimmed by 2 bases and J by 4 bases, leaving 8 bases between them. Germline CDR1 reads LGHDT; CDR2 reads YNNKEL (reference sequence). This CDR3 has 14 amino acids. The DNA of the CDR3 is TGTGCCAGCAGCCAAACAGCGAGCACCGGGGAGCTGTTTTTT. Translated: CASSQTASTGELFF.

The chain couples TRBV7-3 to TRBJ2-5; 7 nucleotides match TRBD2. This CDR3 contains 14 residues. Germline V CDR1 and CDR2: SGHTA, FQGTGA. The ends lost 5 bases at V and 2 bases at J; junction bases unmatched: 5. The CDR3: CASSLGGVQETQYF. The CDR3 DNA reads TGTGCCAGCAGCCTTGGGGGGGTTCAAGAGACCCAGTACTTC.

This clone was seen once. V usage is TRBV7-2 and J usage is TRBJ1-6, with D possibly TRBD1 on 6 matching bases. V was pared by 0 bases and J by 9 bases, with 15 bases between. Germline V CDR1 and CDR2: SGHTA, FQGNSA. CDR3 length: 16 amino acids. CDR3 protein: CASSLARGTIGSPLHF. Written as DNA, the CDR3 is TGTGCCAGCAGCTTAGCGCGGGGGACAATTGGTTCACCCCTCCACTTT.

This clone came up once. V usage is TRBV18 and J usage is TRBJ2-1, with D tentatively TRBD1 (5 bases). Per the germline V gene, CDR1 is KGHSH and CDR2 is LQKENI. This CDR3 spans 13 amino acids. V lost 4 bases and J lost 6, with 10 bases in between. CDR3 nucleotide sequence: TGTGCCAGCTCACACTCGGACATCAATGAGCAGTTCTTC. Translation gives CASSHSDINEQFF.

The J gene is TRBJ1-1, the V gene TRBV30; perhaps TRBD1 as D (6 bases). The CDR3 contains 12 residues. Between the trimmed V and J ends, which lost 4 bases and 2 bases, there was a span of 8 bases. CDR1 GTSNPN and CDR2 SVGIG come from the germline V gene (reference sequence). The CDR3 loop is CAWNGGNTEAFF. The CDR3 region has the DNA TGTGCCTGGAATGGGGGCAACACTGAAGCTTTCTTT.

The chain recombines TRBV5-5 with TRBJ1-4; the match to TRBD1 covers 7 bases. V was clipped by 4 bases and J by 4 bases; unmatched bases: 4. Germline values: CDR1 SGHKS, CDR2 YYEKEE (reference sequence). There are 14 residues in the CDR3. The CDR3 DNA reads TGTGCCAGCAGCCGGACAGGCGGTAATGAAAAACTGTTTTTT. It encodes CASSRTGGNEKLFF.

V gene TRBV7-3 combines with J gene TRBJ2-2, with 9 nucleotides matching TRBD2. J was trimmed by 6 bases and V by 2 bases; bases with no gene match: 7. There are 16 residues in the CDR3. CDR1 and CDR2 from the germline V gene are SGHTA and FQGTGA. DNA of the CDR3: TGTGCCAGCAGCTTATCTCCCCTAGCGGGACCCGGGGAGCTGTTTTTT. Encoded protein: CASSLSPLAGPGELFF.

This clone was found once. The CDR3 DNA reads as TGTGCCAGCAGCTCCGTCCGGCACGGGGAGACCCAGTACTTC. This gives the protein CASSSVRHGETQYF. This chain connects TRBV7-8 to TRBJ2-5; the D is unclear. CDR3 length equals 14 residues. Germline V gene sequence: CDR1 SGHVS, CDR2 FQNEAQ. V lost 4 bases, J lost 5 bases, and 14 bases lay in between.

This clone showed up just once. The V and J genes are TRBV5-4 and TRBJ2-1; D is perhaps TRBD1 (6 bases). CDR3 size: 14 residues. Trimming cost V 4 bases and J 10 bases, with 18 bases left between them. CDR1 SGHNT and CDR2 YYREEE come from the germline V gene (reference sequence). In nucleotides, the CDR3 is TGTGCCAGCAGCCTGGCAACAGGGTACGGGGAGCAGTTCTTC. Amino acid sequence: CASSLATGYGEQFF.

The V and J genes are TRBV9 and TRBJ1-4; unclear D gene. There are 15 residues in the CDR3. V lost 6 bases and J lost 6, with 18 bases in between. CDR1 and CDR2 (germline): SGDLS, YYNGEE. This CDR3 reads CASNSPMGSDEKLFF. In DNA form, the CDR3 reads TGTGCCAGCAATAGCCCAATGGGCTCGGATGAAAAACTGTTTTTT.

The chain uses TRBV3-1 (or the pseudogene TRBV3-2) and TRBJ1-6; 7 bases fit TRBD1. Germline values: CDR1 LGHDT, CDR2 YNNKEL (reference sequence). The CDR3 contains 14 residues. The V segment lost 3 bases and the J segment 10 bases; nucleotides outside the gene matches: 6. The CDR3 region has the DNA TGTGCCAGCAGCCAGGTTGACAGGGTCTCACCCCTCCACTTT. It codes for CASSQVDRVSPLHF.

This chain uses TRBV12-1 with TRBJ2-7. TRBV12-1 is annotated as a pseudogene. CDR3 length equals 11 residues. The CDR3 region has the DNA TGTGCCAGCAGCTTTGATGACGAGCAGTACTTC. Its translation: CASSFDDEQYF.

For the CDR3, the DNA is TGCAGTGCTAGTAATAATCCAGGGGAAGAAAAACTGTTTTTT. Protein product: CSASNNPGEEKLFF. The rearrangement joins TRBV20-1 to TRBJ1-4; a weak D match, TRBD1 (6 bases). The V end lost 3 bases, the J end lost 8 bases, and 16 bases lay between the germline ends. The CDR3 totals 14 residues. Per germline, CDR1 DFQATT and CDR2 SNEGSKA (reference sequence).

This chain's CDR3 is CAGSPLGETQYF. In nucleotides, the CDR3 is TGTGCCGGGTCCCCCCTCGGAGAGACCCAGTACTTC. The chain couples TRBV7-9 to TRBJ2-5, with D unclear. V was cut by 11 bases and J by 4 bases, with 14 bases left in between. The CDR3 is 12 residues long. From germline, CDR1 is SEHNR and CDR2 FQNEAQ (reference sequence).

This chain connects TRBV9 to TRBJ2-1; tentatively, D is TRBD2 (5 bases). The CDR3 totals 15 residues. CDR1 SGDLS and CDR2 YYNGEE come from the germline V gene. Between the trimmed V and J ends, which lost 2 bases and 6 bases, there was a span of 15 bases. The CDR3 here is CASSVTNRGSNEQFF. The CDR3 DNA sequence: TGTGCCAGCAGCGTGACGAACAGAGGGAGCAATGAGCAGTTCTTC.

This chain joins TRBV4-1 and TRBJ1-6; no clear D gene. CDR3 length: 15 amino acids. Germline CDR1 MGHRA, CDR2 YSYEKL. Trimming stripped 0 bases from V and 10 bases from J, with 13 bases between. CDR3 in DNA: TGCGCCAGCAGCCAAGAACCGCGGCTGAAGTCACCCCTCCACTTT. Its translation is CASSQEPRLKSPLHF.

The J gene is TRBJ1-1, the V gene TRBV7-2; the D gene is possibly TRBD1 (5 bases). V was cut by 1 base and J by 0 bases, with 15 bases left in between. CDR1 and CDR2 (germline): SGHTA, FQGNSA. The length of the CDR3 is 17 residues. The CDR3 region is CASSLVWVAGMNTEAFF. CDR3 DNA: TGTGCCAGCAGCTTAGTTTGGGTGGCAGGGATGAACACTGAAGCTTTCTTT.

CDR3 amino acids: CASSSQPGQGSGYGYTF. CDR3 nucleotide sequence: TGTGCCAGCAGCTCACAACCGGGACAGGGTTCGGGCTATGGCTACACCTTC. The rearrangement links TRBV5-5 to TRBJ1-2; 9 positions match TRBD1. Germline-derived CDR1 and CDR2 are SGHKS and YYEKEE (reference sequence). V shed 3 bases and J 4 bases; nucleotides not matched to a gene: 13. This CDR3 has 17 amino acids.

V gene TRBV5-1 combines with J gene TRBJ2-7, with TRBD2 identical over 7 bases. Germline V lookup: CDR1 SGHRS, CDR2 YFSETQ. The CDR3 length is 17 residues. The J segment lost 1 base and the V segment lost 5 bases, leaving 15 bases of the junction unmatched. This chain's CDR3 is CASSSNHQLALSYEQYF. The CDR3 bases are TGCGCCAGCAGTTCCAATCATCAACTAGCGCTTTCCTACGAGCAGTACTTC.

The chain combines TRBV18 with TRBJ2-1; perhaps TRBD2 as D (7 bases). CDR1 is KGHSH, CDR2 LQKENI, per germline. There are 13 residues in the CDR3. V was clipped by 1 base and J by 9 bases, with 10 bases between them. The CDR3 region has the DNA TGTGCCAGCTCACCACAGGGGGGGGCTGAGCAGTTCTTC. Its translation: CASSPQGGAEQFF.

The CDR3 DNA follows: TGTGCCAGCAGCCCCATTCTTGGAGGCCAAGAGACCCAGTACTTC. Translating it yields CASSPILGGQETQYF. The chain couples TRBV7-8 to TRBJ2-5, with D tentatively TRBD2 (5 bases). Trimming removed 5 bases from V and 1 base from J, with 14 bases in between. The CDR3 extends over 15 amino acids. Germline CDR1 and CDR2: SGHVS and FQNEAQ.

This chain links TRBV6-5 with TRBJ2-7; 10 bases match TRBD1. Germline CDR1 and CDR2: MNHEY and SVGAGI. The V gene end was trimmed by 0 bases and the J gene end by 3 bases; junction bases not matched to a gene: 2. The length of the CDR3 is 15 residues. This chain's CDR3 is CASSYSRDRGYEQYF. CDR3 coding DNA: TGTGCCAGCAGTTACTCCCGGGACAGGGGCTACGAGCAGTACTTC.

V is TRBV18 and J is TRBJ2-5; 7 bases line up with TRBD2. The V and J ends lost 5 bases and 4 bases, in that order; junction bases with no gene match: 4. This CDR3 is built from 13 residues. Germline CDR1 and CDR2: KGHSH and LQKENI. CDR3: CASSAGTTETQYF. As DNA, the CDR3 is TGTGCCAGCTCAGCCGGGACTACAGAGACCCAGTACTTC.

The V gene is TRBV2, the J gene TRBJ1-6; no clear D gene. The germline V gene has CDR1 SNHLY and CDR2 FYNNEI. V shed 0 bases and J shed 9 bases, with 9 bases lying between them. The CDR3 runs to 14 residues. This CDR3 is CASSEAPVSSPLHF. CDR3 nucleotides: TGTGCCAGCAGTGAAGCCCCTGTCTCTTCACCCCTCCACTTT.

This clone was observed a single time. V is TRBV20-1 and J is TRBJ1-2, with 10 bases matching TRBD1. Germline CDR1 reads DFQATT; CDR2 reads SNEGSKA (reference sequence). V shed 3 bases, J shed 5 bases, and the junction held 6 bases outside the gene matches. The CDR3 sequence is 14 residues long. The CDR3 loop reads CSASIGQGGYGYTF. Written as DNA, the CDR3 is TGCAGTGCTAGTATAGGACAGGGGGGATATGGCTACACCTTC.

The chain uses TRBV5-1 and TRBJ1-4; TRBD1 agrees at 7 bases. The germline V gene encodes CDR1 SGHRS and CDR2 YFSETQ. CDR3 length: 15 amino acids. V dropped 1 base and J dropped 2; count of bases not matched to a gene: 2. For the CDR3, the DNA is TGCGCCAGCAGCTTGAGGGGGCCCACTAATGAAAAACTGTTTTTT. Protein product: CASSLRGPTNEKLFF.

This chain uses TRBV7-2 with TRBJ2-1; D not resolved. V gave up 1 base and J gave up 10 bases, with 14 bases separating them. CDR3 length: 14 amino acids. The germline V gene has CDR1 SGHTA and CDR2 FQGNSA. For the CDR3, the DNA is TGTGCCAGCAGCTTAGACTCCACCAGAAGGGAGCAGTTCTTC. This gives the protein CASSLDSTRREQFF.

This clone showed up just once. The chain is built from TRBV7-9 and TRBJ1-2; D is undetermined. The CDR3 is 15 amino acids. Between the trimmed V and J ends, which lost 3 bases and 2 bases, there was a span of 13 bases. CDR1 SEHNR and CDR2 FQNEAQ come from the germline V gene (reference sequence). The CDR3 DNA sequence: TGTGCCAGCAGCTTGACCCTCAGTCGGAACTATGGCTACACCTTC. Its protein is CASSLTLSRNYGYTF.

The V and J genes are TRBV2 and TRBJ2-3, with 7 bases that match TRBD1. CDR1 is SNHLY, CDR2 FYNNEI, per germline. Germline trimming cut 7 bases from V and 0 bases from J; bases unmatched to any gene: 4. This CDR3 has 14 residues. This chain's CDR3 is CASTRTGSTDTQYF. The CDR3 bases are TGTGCCAGCACCCGGACAGGCAGCACAGATACGCAGTATTTT.

This clone was seen a single time. The chain joins TRBV27 to TRBJ1-1, with D possibly matching TRBD1 (6 bases). There are 12 residues in the CDR3. From germline, CDR1 is MNHEY and CDR2 SMNVEV (reference sequence). V was clipped by 5 bases and J by 4 bases, with 8 bases between them. The CDR3 region is CASSRGTTEAFF. The CDR3 bases are TGTGCCAGCAGTAGGGGGACCACTGAAGCTTTCTTT.